This is a list of T cell receptor beta chains from one sample in a study of blood T cell repertoires in COVID-19. Measured with immunoSEQ multiplex PCR; TCRdb has only the in-frame clones, and not every one. The repertoire holds about 230,000 clones, around nine tenths seen once, with 3.5% to 4% in the top ten. The sequenced sample consisted of PBMCs or T cells enriched from blood (not recorded which). The receptors were gathered from a young woman with acute COVID-19. The CDR3 runs from the conserved cysteine through the conserved F or W. A D gene is named only where the DNA matches it firmly. Clone size is shown for a subset of rows, as once, few, many or a class of expanded clone.

d_gene: NA; len: 11; abundance: NA; j_gene: TRBJ2-1; v_gene: TRBV5-6; CDR3nt: TGTGCCAGCAGCATCGACAACGAGCAGTTCTTC; CDR3aa: CASSIDNEQFF
d_gene: TRBD2; len: 14; abundance: once; j_gene: TRBJ2-7; v_gene: TRBV5-4; CDR3nt: TGTGCCAGCAGCGCGGGACTAGGATCGGGTGAGCAGTACTTC; CDR3aa: CASSAGLGSGEQYF
d_gene: TRBD2; len: 17; abundance: NA; j_gene: TRBJ2-1; v_gene: TRBV5-1; CDR3nt: TGCGCCAGCAGGAGCGGGACTAGCGGGGCCAGCTACAATGAGCAGTTCTTC; CDR3aa: CASRSGTSGASYNEQFF
d_gene: NA; len: 14; abundance: few; j_gene: TRBJ1-1; v_gene: TRBV19; CDR3nt: TGTGCCAGTAGTATTCTAGGCAGCAACACTGAAGCTTTCTTT; CDR3aa: CASSILGSNTEAFF
d_gene: NA; len: 11; abundance: NA; j_gene: TRBJ2-7; v_gene: TRBV20-1; CDR3nt: TGCAGTGCGACAGGATCCTACGAGCAGTACTTC; CDR3aa: CSATGSYEQYF
d_gene: TRBD2; len: 17; abundance: once; j_gene: TRBJ2-5; v_gene: TRBV3-1/TRBV3-2; CDR3nt: TGTGCCAGCAGCCAAGGGACTAGCGGGGGGCAATTCAGGACCCAGTACTTC; CDR3aa: CASSQGTSGGQFRTQYF
d_gene: TRBD1; len: 15; abundance: once; j_gene: TRBJ1-2; v_gene: TRBV9; CDR3nt: TGTGCCAGCAGCGCCTCAGGACAGGGGGCCTATGGCTACACCTTC; CDR3aa: CASSASGQGAYGYTF
d_gene: TRBD2; len: 18; abundance: NA; j_gene: TRBJ2-3; v_gene: TRBV9; CDR3nt: TGTGCCAGCAGCGTAGCGACTAGCGGTGGTATGGGCACAGATACGCAGTATTTT; CDR3aa: CASSVATSGGMGTDTQYF
d_gene: TRBD1; len: 16; abundance: few; j_gene: TRBJ1-4; v_gene: TRBV5-5; CDR3nt: TGTGCCAGCAGCTCGAGACAGGGGTGGGCTAATGAAAAACTGTTTTTT; CDR3aa: CASSSRQGWANEKLFF
d_gene: TRBD1; len: 13; abundance: NA; j_gene: TRBJ2-7; v_gene: TRBV29-1; CDR3nt: TGCAGCGTGGGGACAGGGTTAACCTACGAGCAGTACTTC; CDR3aa: CSVGTGLTYEQYF
d_gene: NA; len: 15; abundance: NA; j_gene: TRBJ1-2; v_gene: TRBV18; CDR3nt: TGTGCCAGCTCACCACCCGGGACATCTTTCTATGGCTACACCTTC; CDR3aa: CASSPPGTSFYGYTF
d_gene: TRBD1; len: 16; abundance: NA; j_gene: TRBJ1-2; v_gene: TRBV7-2; CDR3nt: TGTGCCAGCAGCTTAGCGGCCGCTACAGGGGGGGCTGGCTACACCTTC; CDR3aa: CASSLAAATGGAGYTF
d_gene: TRBD1; len: 17; abundance: few; j_gene: TRBJ1-2; v_gene: TRBV19; CDR3nt: TGTGCCAGTAGTTCCGGGACAGGGGGCATCCCCAGCTATGGCTACACCTTC; CDR3aa: CASSSGTGGIPSYGYTF
d_gene: TRBD2; len: 22; abundance: NA; j_gene: TRBJ2-1; v_gene: TRBV27; CDR3nt: TGTGCCAGCAGGTTAACCGCACAGGGTCGGCTAGCGGGGGACTACTCCTACAATGAGCAGTTCTTC; CDR3aa: CASRLTAQGRLAGDYSYNEQFF
d_gene: NA; len: 15; abundance: once; j_gene: TRBJ1-5; v_gene: TRBV7-9; CDR3nt: TGTGCCAGCAGCTTAGGGCAGGGGCGGTATCAGCCCCAGCATTTT; CDR3aa: CASSLGQGRYQPQHF
d_gene: TRBD1; len: 15; abundance: NA; j_gene: TRBJ1-6; v_gene: TRBV2; CDR3nt: TGTGCCAGCAACATAGACAGGGCCGGGAATTCACCCCTCCACTTT; CDR3aa: CASNIDRAGNSPLHF
d_gene: TRBD1; len: 17; abundance: once; j_gene: TRBJ1-6; v_gene: TRBV2; CDR3nt: TGTGCCAGCAGTGATTTAACGGGACAGGGTTTTGGTTCACCCCTCCACTTT; CDR3aa: CASSDLTGQGFGSPLHF
d_gene: NA; len: 11; abundance: once; j_gene: TRBJ1-1; v_gene: TRBV11-2; CDR3nt: TGTGTCAGCAGCTCACAAATTGAAGCTTTCTTT; CDR3aa: CVSSSQIEAFF
d_gene: TRBD2; len: 16; abundance: NA; j_gene: TRBJ2-3; v_gene: TRBV11-2; CDR3nt: TGTGCCAGCAGCCCTAGCGGGGGCCACCCCACAGATACGCAGTATTTT; CDR3aa: CASSPSGGHPTDTQYF
d_gene: NA; len: 15; abundance: NA; j_gene: TRBJ2-7; v_gene: TRBV30; CDR3nt: TGTGCCTGGGTGTACTCACCGGGATTGGCGACCGAGCAGTACTTC; CDR3aa: CAWVYSPGLATEQYF
d_gene: NA; len: 12; abundance: NA; j_gene: TRBJ2-2; v_gene: TRBV30; CDR3nt: TGTGCCTACGGACAGAACACCGGGGAGCTGTTTTTT; CDR3aa: CAYGQNTGELFF
d_gene: NA; len: 18; abundance: once; j_gene: TRBJ1-2; v_gene: TRBV14; CDR3nt: TGTGCCAGCAGCCACTCCCTGCTGACGGGAGGTTCCCCCTATGGCTACACCTTC; CDR3aa: CASSHSLLTGGSPYGYTF
d_gene: NA; len: 11; abundance: NA; j_gene: TRBJ1-1; v_gene: TRBV11-2; CDR3nt: TGTGCCAGCAGCCCTGGGCTGGGAGCTTTCTTT; CDR3aa: CASSPGLGAFF
d_gene: NA; len: 15; abundance: NA; j_gene: TRBJ1-6; v_gene: TRBV6-5; CDR3nt: TGTGCCAGCAAGCGGGGGAGCTCCTATAATTCACCCCTCCACTTT; CDR3aa: CASKRGSSYNSPLHF
d_gene: NA; len: 16; abundance: NA; j_gene: TRBJ2-6; v_gene: TRBV7-9; CDR3nt: TGTGCCAGCCCGTATCCCCACAGCTCTGGGGCCAACGTCCTGACTTTC; CDR3aa: CASPYPHSSGANVLTF
d_gene: TRBD1; len: 13; abundance: NA; j_gene: TRBJ1-2; v_gene: TRBV19; CDR3nt: TGTGCCAGTTCTGGACAGGGGGCTTCTGGCTACACCTTC; CDR3aa: CASSGQGASGYTF
d_gene: NA; len: 16; abundance: NA; j_gene: TRBJ2-7; v_gene: TRBV9; CDR3nt: TGTGCCAGCAGCGTAGATCCACGACAGTCAGGCCACGAGCAGTACTTC; CDR3aa: CASSVDPRQSGHEQYF
d_gene: TRBD1; len: 17; abundance: NA; j_gene: TRBJ2-2; v_gene: TRBV27; CDR3nt: TGTGCCAGCAGTTCCCCGCCGGGACAGTTGGGGACCGGGGAGCTGTTTTTT; CDR3aa: CASSSPPGQLGTGELFF
d_gene: NA; len: 13; abundance: once; j_gene: TRBJ1-5; v_gene: TRBV3-1/TRBV3-2; CDR3nt: TGTGCCAGCAGCGACCTTACAGCCGGCCCCCAGCATTTT; CDR3aa: CASSDLTAGPQHF
d_gene: NA; len: 14; abundance: NA; j_gene: TRBJ2-7; v_gene: TRBV5-1; CDR3nt: TGCGCCAGCAGCTTCCCCGGGGAGAACTACGAGCAGTACTTC; CDR3aa: CASSFPGENYEQYF
d_gene: TRBD1; len: 16; abundance: NA; j_gene: TRBJ1-1; v_gene: TRBV28; CDR3nt: TGTGCCAGCTATACCTCCGCGACAGGGAAGAACACTGAAGCTTTCTTT; CDR3aa: CASYTSATGKNTEAFF
d_gene: NA; len: 15; abundance: NA; j_gene: TRBJ1-2; v_gene: TRBV9; CDR3nt: TGTGCCAGCAGCGCCCGGTGGGGGGGCGACTATGGCTACACCTTC; CDR3aa: CASSARWGGDYGYTF
d_gene: NA; len: 13; abundance: NA; j_gene: TRBJ2-6; v_gene: TRBV6-5; CDR3nt: TGTGCCAGCAGGCGCTCTGGGGCCAACGTCCTGACTTTC; CDR3aa: CASRRSGANVLTF
d_gene: NA; len: 12; abundance: NA; j_gene: TRBJ2-3; v_gene: TRBV9; CDR3nt: TGTGCCAGCAGCCCCGGACTGGATACGCAGTATTTT; CDR3aa: CASSPGLDTQYF
d_gene: TRBD2; len: 15; abundance: NA; j_gene: TRBJ2-7; v_gene: TRBV28; CDR3nt: TGTGCCAGCAGTCTTGCGGGGGGGCTCAGTTACGAGCAGTACTTC; CDR3aa: CASSLAGGLSYEQYF
d_gene: NA; len: 14; abundance: NA; j_gene: TRBJ1-2; v_gene: TRBV7-2; CDR3nt: TGTGCCAGCAGCCCGACAGGCCCTAACTATGGCTACACCTTC; CDR3aa: CASSPTGPNYGYTF
d_gene: NA; len: 17; abundance: once; j_gene: TRBJ2-7; v_gene: TRBV4-1; CDR3nt: TGCGCCAGCAGCCAGTCGCCAATCCAGGGGGGTCCGTACGAGCAGTACTTC; CDR3aa: CASSQSPIQGGPYEQYF
d_gene: NA; len: 15; abundance: NA; j_gene: TRBJ2-6; v_gene: TRBV2; CDR3nt: TGTGCCAGCAGTGAACGTGGACTCTGGGCCAACGTCCTGACTTTC; CDR3aa: CASSERGLWANVLTF
d_gene: TRBD1; len: 13; abundance: NA; j_gene: TRBJ1-3; v_gene: TRBV20-1; CDR3nt: TGCAGTGCTAGTAGGGGGCCTGGAAACACCATATATTTT; CDR3aa: CSASRGPGNTIYF
d_gene: TRBD2; len: 13; abundance: once; j_gene: TRBJ2-1; v_gene: TRBV9; CDR3nt: TGTGCCAGCAACCTCCTAGCGGGCGGCGAGCAGTTCTTC; CDR3aa: CASNLLAGGEQFF
d_gene: TRBD2; len: 16; abundance: NA; j_gene: TRBJ2-3; v_gene: TRBV27; CDR3nt: TGTGCCAGCAGTTTCAGGACTAGCGGGGGCACAGATACGCAGTATTTT; CDR3aa: CASSFRTSGGTDTQYF
d_gene: NA; len: 13; abundance: few; j_gene: TRBJ1-1; v_gene: TRBV27; CDR3nt: TGTGCCAGCAGCCGTGGGGGCGTCACTGAAGCTTTCTTT; CDR3aa: CASSRGGVTEAFF
d_gene: NA; len: 16; abundance: NA; j_gene: TRBJ2-3; v_gene: TRBV15; CDR3nt: TGTGCCACCAGCAGAGATAGGGCGGGGGCGCCAGATACGCAGTATTTT; CDR3aa: CATSRDRAGAPDTQYF
d_gene: NA; len: 15; abundance: NA; j_gene: TRBJ1-1; v_gene: TRBV27; CDR3nt: TGTGCCAGCAGTTTAGGCTCTGGGGGGGGCACTGAAGCTTTCTTT; CDR3aa: CASSLGSGGGTEAFF
d_gene: NA; len: 14; abundance: NA; j_gene: TRBJ2-1; v_gene: TRBV18; CDR3nt: TGTGCCAGCTCACCTACCAATCTTCGGCAGGGGCAGTTCTTC; CDR3aa: CASSPTNLRQGQFF
d_gene: TRBD2; len: 15; abundance: NA; j_gene: TRBJ2-2; v_gene: TRBV13; CDR3nt: TGTGCCAGCAGTAGACTAGCGGCGAACACCGGGGAGCTGTTTTTT; CDR3aa: CASSRLAANTGELFF
d_gene: TRBD2; len: 15; abundance: NA; j_gene: TRBJ2-5; v_gene: TRBV10-3; CDR3nt: TGTGCCATCAGTGAGGTAGCGGGGTTGAAAGAGACCCAGTACTTC; CDR3aa: CAISEVAGLKETQYF
d_gene: TRBD2; len: 16; abundance: NA; j_gene: TRBJ2-2; v_gene: TRBV10-3; CDR3nt: TGTGCCCCAGGGGTAGCGGGGGGGCTGGACACCGGGGAGCTGTTTTTT; CDR3aa: CAPGVAGGLDTGELFF
d_gene: TRBD1; len: 17; abundance: NA; j_gene: TRBJ2-3; v_gene: TRBV27; CDR3nt: TGTGCCAGCAGCCCCGGACAGGGGCGACCTAGCACAGATACGCAGTATTTT; CDR3aa: CASSPGQGRPSTDTQYF
d_gene: NA; len: 14; abundance: few; j_gene: TRBJ2-5; v_gene: TRBV15; CDR3nt: TGTGCCACCAGCGAGTATGGTCCTCAAGAGACCCAGTACTTC; CDR3aa: CATSEYGPQETQYF